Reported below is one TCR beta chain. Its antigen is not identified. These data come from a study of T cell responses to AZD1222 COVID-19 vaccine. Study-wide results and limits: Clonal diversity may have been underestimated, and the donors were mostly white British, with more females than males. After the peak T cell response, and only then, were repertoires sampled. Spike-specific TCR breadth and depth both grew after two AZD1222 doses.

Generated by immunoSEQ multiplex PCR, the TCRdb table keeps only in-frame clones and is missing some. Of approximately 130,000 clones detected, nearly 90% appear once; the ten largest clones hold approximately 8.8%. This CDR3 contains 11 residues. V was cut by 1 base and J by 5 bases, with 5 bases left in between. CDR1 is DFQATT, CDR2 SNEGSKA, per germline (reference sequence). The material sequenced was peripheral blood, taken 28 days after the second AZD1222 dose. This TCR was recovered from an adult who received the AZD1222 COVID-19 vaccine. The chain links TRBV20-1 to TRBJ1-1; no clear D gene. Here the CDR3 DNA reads TGCAGTGCTAGAGTCGGGACTGAAGCTTTCTTT. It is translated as CSARVGTEAFF.